One sample yielded the 29 T cell receptor beta chains listed below, sequenced in a study of breast tumors, draining lymph nodes, adjacent tissues. Breast cancer patients provided tissue from their axillary draining lymph nodes. TCRdb reprocessed the multiplex PCR reads with MiXCR, giving one entry per CDR3 protein. The sample lists about 270,000 distinct CDR3 sequences, around 31% occurring once. The specimen sequenced was axillary lymph node tissue. All receptors derive from a female donor with breast cancer. Some clones in this sample may be carry-over from other donors' samples.

The V gene is TRBV9, the J gene TRBJ1-1, with D uncertain. The CDR3 runs 15 residues. The ends were cut back, 0 bases at V and 1 base at J, with 10 bases in the middle. The germline gives CDR1 SGDLS, CDR2 YYNGEE. As DNA, the CDR3 is TGTGCCAGCAGCGTAGTGGCAGATGAGAACACTGAAGCTTTCTTT. Amino acid sequence: CASSVVADENTEAFF.

Ten or more counts support this clonotype. The V gene is TRBV9, the J gene TRBJ2-3, with 13 bases lining up with TRBD2. The germline V gene encodes CDR1 SGDLS and CDR2 YYNGEE. V was clipped by 4 bases and J by 5 bases; unmatched bases: 7. There are 16 residues in the CDR3. The CDR3 sequence: CASSPGTSGVGDTQYF. The CDR3 DNA reads TGTGCCAGCAGCCCAGGGACTAGCGGGGTGGGAGATACGCAGTATTTT.

This clonotype was seen many times. This CDR3 is CASSLVGTQYF. The CDR3, as DNA: TGCGCCAGCAGCTTGGTTGGTACGCAGTATTTT. V is TRBV5-1 and J is TRBJ2-3, with D hard to call. The ends were cut back, 0 bases at V and 8 bases at J, with 4 bases in the middle. The CDR3 extends over 11 amino acids. Germline values: CDR1 SGHRS, CDR2 YFSETQ.

This clonotype was counted many times. The V gene is TRBV7-8, the J gene TRBJ2-3, with D unresolved. V shed 2 bases and J shed 7 bases, with 4 bases lying between them. Germline loops: CDR1 SGHVS, CDR2 FQNEAQ. This CDR3 spans 11 amino acids. The CDR3 reads CASSLKYTQYF. CDR3 nucleotides: TGTGCCAGCAGCTTAAAGTATACGCAGTATTTT.

There are many counts of this clonotype. V usage is TRBV19 and J usage is TRBJ2-7, with no clear D. Germline V gene data show CDR1 as LNHDA and CDR2 as SQIVND (reference sequence). CDR3 size: 14 residues. Trimming took 7 bases from V and 4 from J, leaving 17 bases between them. CDR3 sequence: CASTRRVGEYEQYF. The CDR3 DNA reads TGTGCCAGTACGCGACGAGTAGGAGAGTACGAGCAGTACTTC.

This clonotype was detected only a few times. The chain is built from TRBV27 and TRBJ2-5; D is possibly TRBD1 (6 bases). Germline lookup yields CDR1 MNHEY and CDR2 SMNVEV (reference sequence). The CDR3 has 14 residues. V was trimmed by 1 base and J by 5 bases, leaving 11 bases between them. CDR3 sequence (DNA): TGTGCCAGCAGTTTATGGAACAGGGCGGAGACCCAGTACTTC. Protein: CASSLWNRAETQYF.

In its sample, this clonotype was seen a few times. The chain employs TRBV5-4 and TRBJ2-7; 8 positions agree with TRBD2. Losses at the gene ends were 1 base for V and 6 bases for J; bases not matched to a gene: 6. The germline gives CDR1 SGHNT, CDR2 YYREEE (reference sequence). The length of the CDR3 is 14 residues. The CDR3 DNA reads as TGTGCCAGCAGCTTGCTGCGGGCGGGGGGCGAGCAGTACTTC. Translating gives CASSLLRAGGEQYF.

This clonotype was detected ten times or more. The J gene is TRBJ2-7, the V gene TRBV20-1; 8 bases fit TRBD2. Losses at the gene ends were 5 bases for V and 4 bases for J; bases not matched to a gene: 13. Germline CDR1 DFQATT, CDR2 SNEGSKA (reference sequence). The CDR3 loop spans 15 amino acids. The chain's CDR3 is CSAPGGAGSRYEQYF. In DNA, the CDR3 is TGCAGTGCTCCCGGGGGGGCGGGGTCGCGGTACGAGCAGTACTTC.

This chain connects TRBV5-6 to TRBJ1-1, with 8 bases lining up with TRBD1. Germline CDR1 reads SGHDT; CDR2 reads YYEEEE. The trim removed 4 bases at V and 4 bases at J, leaving 12 bases unmatched. The length of the CDR3 is 16 residues. The CDR3 is CASSLGGTGAATEAFF. DNA for the CDR3: TGTGCCAGCAGCCTCGGAGGGACAGGCGCGGCCACTGAAGCTTTCTTT.

This clonotype was picked up many times. J is TRBJ2-2 and V is TRBV12-3 or TRBV12-4; D ambiguous. Trimming pared 10 bases from V and 0 bases from J, leaving 9 bases between. The CDR3 covers 13 residues. In DNA form, the CDR3 reads TGTGCCATCAAACGGGCGAACACCGGGGAGCTGTTTTTT. It translates to CAIKRANTGELFF.

This clonotype was seen a handful of times. This may come from a read error, since a much larger clone is one base off. The conserved phenylalanine or tryptophan normally closing the CDR3 is absent here, so this likely arose from a read error. J is TRBJ2-1 and V is TRBV9; D is ambiguous. The germline V gene encodes CDR1 SGDLS and CDR2 YYNGEE. Trimming stripped 0 bases from V and 7 bases from J, with 8 bases between. This CDR3 has 13 residues. CDR3 in DNA: TGTGCCAGCAGCGTAGACACCGAGAATGAGCAGTTCTCC. This translates into CASSVDTENEQFS.

This clonotype was recorded at least ten times. The rearrangement joins TRBV29-1 to TRBJ2-2; D might be TRBD1 (5 bases). Trimming left V 4 bases short and J 7 bases short, with 7 bases between. Germline V lookup: CDR1 SQVTM, CDR2 ANQGSEA. There are 11 residues in the CDR3. The CDR3 sequence is CSVVGVGELFF. As DNA, the CDR3 is TGCAGCGTTGTAGGGGTCGGGGAGCTGTTTTTT.

V usage is TRBV20-1 and J usage is TRBJ2-5; TRBD2 aligns across 7 bases. V lost 3 bases to trimming and J lost 3 bases; unmatched junction nucleotides: 13. The CDR3 contains 16 residues. Germline assignment: CDR1 DFQATT and CDR2 SNEGSKA (reference sequence). For the CDR3, the DNA is TGCAGTGCTAGTATTCCAGCGGGGATGCGGAAAGAGACCCAGTACTTC. It codes for CSASIPAGMRKETQYF.

This clonotype was detected many times. The J gene is TRBJ2-2, the V gene TRBV19; 7 bases fit TRBD1. CDR1 and CDR2 from the germline V gene are LNHDA and SQIVND (reference sequence). J lost 4 bases, V lost 5 bases, and 4 bases had no gene match. CDR3 length: 14 residues. The CDR3 sequence is CASSLWDSTGELFF. CDR3 in DNA: TGTGCCAGTAGTCTTTGGGACAGCACCGGGGAGCTGTTTTTT.

This clonotype has a handful of counts. The V call is TRBV28, the J call TRBJ2-3; D is unclear. This CDR3 spans 15 amino acids. CDR1 MDHEN and CDR2 SYDVKM come from the germline V gene. V dropped 10 bases and J dropped 3 bases, with 20 bases sitting between them. The CDR3 sequence is CATETRSLVTDTQYF. Here the CDR3 DNA reads TGTGCCACCGAGACCAGGAGTCTCGTAACAGATACGCAGTATTTT.

The sample holds many counts of this clonotype. The V gene is TRBV7-9, the J gene TRBJ1-2; 8 nucleotides match TRBD1. V shed 6 bases, J shed 8 bases, and the junction held 11 bases outside the gene matches. Germline V gives CDR1 SEHNR, CDR2 FQNEAQ (reference sequence). This CDR3 has 14 residues. The CDR3 loop reads CASRKPDRGSGYTF. The CDR3 DNA sequence: TGTGCCAGCAGAAAACCTGACAGGGGTAGCGGCTACACCTTC.

This clonotype was observed at least ten times. The chain carries TRBV20-1 and TRBJ2-3; 14 bases are shared with TRBD2. Germline lookup yields CDR1 DFQATT and CDR2 SNEGSKA (reference sequence). The V gene end was trimmed by 6 bases and the J gene end by 6 bases; junction bases not matched to a gene: 11. CDR3 size: 16 residues. The CDR3 is CSAQAGLAGDADTQYF. The CDR3 bases are TGCAGTGCCCAGGCGGGACTAGCGGGAGATGCGGATACGCAGTATTTT.

This clonotype has more than one count but fewer than ten. The V gene is TRBV18, the J gene TRBJ2-7; TRBD1 matches 7 bases. Germline V gene data show CDR1 as KGHSH and CDR2 as LQKENI. CDR3 length: 15 amino acids. The V and J ends lost 2 bases and 3 bases, in that order; junction bases with no gene match: 7. The CDR3 DNA follows: TGTGCCAGCTCACCATCCCCAGGGGGTTTCTACGAGCAGTACTTC. Protein sequence: CASSPSPGGFYEQYF. The whole variable domain, filled in from reference TRBV18 and TRBJ2-7, reads NAGVMQNPRHLVRRRGQEARLRCSPMKGHSHVYWYRQLPEEGLKFMVYLQKENIIDESGMPKERFSAEFPKEGPSILRIQQVVRGDSAAYFCASSPSPGGFYEQYFGPGTRLTVT.

This clonotype was observed at least ten times. The chain uses TRBV24-1 and TRBJ1-2; 7 bases line up with TRBD1. The germline V gene encodes CDR1 KGHDR and CDR2 SFDVKD. V lost 4 bases, J lost 10 bases, and 14 bases stayed unmatched. The CDR3 has 15 amino acids. The CDR3 loop is CATSDPVTGERDYTF. As DNA, the CDR3 is TGTGCCACCAGTGACCCCGTAACAGGGGAGCGCGACTACACCTTC.

On this clonotype itself: A read error is possible here, since a much larger clone lies one base away. This chain connects TRBV5-1 to TRBJ2-5; D is possibly TRBD2 (5 bases). Germline CDR1 SGHRS, CDR2 YFSETQ. Deletions cut 1 base from V and 1 base from J, with 17 bases between. This CDR3 has 17 residues. As DNA, the CDR3 is TGCGCCAGCAGCTTGATGGCAGCACAGAGGGCCCAAGAGACCCAGTACTTC. Its protein is CASSLMAAQRAQETQYF.

As regards this clonotype: A single base separates this from a much larger clone, so it may be a read error. The chain carries TRBV11-2 and TRBJ2-5; D might be TRBD2 (5 bases). The CDR3 length is 15 residues. In germline, CDR1 is SGHAT, CDR2 FQNNGV. V lost 5 bases to trimming and J lost 6 bases, with 19 bases between them. DNA for the CDR3: TGTGCCAGCAGCCCCCCCGGAGCGGAAGTTAAGACCCAGTACTTC. As protein: CASSPPGAEVKTQYF.

This clonotype has ten or more counts. This chain uses TRBV6-6 with TRBJ2-7; D is perhaps TRBD2 (6 bases). Trimming left V 3 bases short and J 0 bases short, with 9 bases between. The V gene's germline CDR1 is MNHNY and CDR2 SVGAGI (reference sequence). The length of the CDR3 is 14 residues. The CDR3 reads CASSYQRASYEQYF. The CDR3 DNA follows: TGTGCCAGCAGTTATCAGCGGGCCTCCTACGAGCAGTACTTC.

The chain has TRBV7-3 and TRBJ2-3; 11 positions match TRBD1. Germline loops: CDR1 SGHTA, CDR2 FQGTGA. The CDR3 sequence is 15 residues long. The V and J ends lost 5 bases and 11 bases, in that order; junction bases with no gene match: 12. DNA of the CDR3: TGTGCCAGCAGCCGACCGGGACAGGGGGTCAATGAGCAGTATTTT. The encoded protein is CASSRPGQGVNEQYF.

This clonotype was found many times. This sequence joins TRBV5-1 and TRBJ1-3, with 7 nucleotides matching TRBD1. Per the germline V gene, CDR1 is SGHRS and CDR2 is YFSETQ. The CDR3 is 15 residues long. J gave up 3 bases and V 0 bases, and 3 bases lay outside the gene matches. In DNA form, the CDR3 reads TGCGCCAGCAGCTTGGAAGGGACAGTTGGAAACACCATATATTTT. Residues: CASSLEGTVGNTIYF.

In this sample, this clonotype turned up a few times. V gene TRBV11-2 combines with J gene TRBJ1-5, with 7 bases matching TRBD1. CDR3 length: 15 amino acids. Germline CDR1 is SGHAT and CDR2 is FQNNGV. The trim removed 5 bases at V and 7 bases at J, leaving 11 bases unmatched. The CDR3 here is CASSPYTGAGQPQHF. The CDR3 coding sequence is TGTGCCAGCAGCCCATATACAGGGGCCGGCCAGCCCCAGCATTTT.

Concerning this clonotype: A junction end diverges from the germline sequence, so it may reflect a read error. V usage is TRBV15 and J usage is TRBJ2-7; TRBD1 or TRBD2 may be the D gene (5 bases each). Germline-derived CDR1 and CDR2 are LNHNV and YYDKDF (reference sequence). The CDR3 has 16 amino acids. CDR3 bases: TGTGCCAGCAGCCGCCGCCCGGGGCTTGGCTCCTACGAGCAGTACTTC. It is translated as CASSRRPGLGSYEQYF.

This clonotype has only one observation. V is TRBV7-2 and J is TRBJ1-2; no reliable D call. Germline lookup yields CDR1 SGHTA and CDR2 FQGNSA. V was clipped by 5 bases and J by 4 bases, with 11 bases between them. The CDR3 contains 13 residues. CDR3 in amino acids: CASSGAPSYGYTF. CDR3 sequence (DNA): TGTGCCAGCAGCGGCGCCCCCTCCTATGGCTACACCTTC.

This clonotype occurred many times. The chain has TRBV5-6 and TRBJ2-2; D not resolved. CDR3 size: 15 residues. Trimming shortened V by 4 bases and J by 2 bases, and 12 bases separated the two germline ends. CDR1 SGHDT and CDR2 YYEEEE come from the germline V gene. CDR3 bases: TGTGCCAGCAGCCGATACCGATCAAACACCGGGGAGCTGTTTTTT. It encodes CASSRYRSNTGELFF.

There are many counts of this clonotype. The V and J genes are TRBV11-3 and TRBJ2-3; a possible D gene is TRBD2 (5 bases). The germline V and J ends were trimmed by 3 bases and 1 base, with 11 bases remaining between them. The CDR3 extends over 15 amino acids. The V gene's germline CDR1 is SGHNT and CDR2 YENEEA. Here the CDR3 reads CASSFGLAGTDTQYF. CDR3 DNA sequence: TGTGCCAGCAGCTTCGGGCTAGCAGGCACAGATACGCAGTATTTT.